This record covers a single T cell receptor (beta chain). Its antigen remains undetermined. No per-base quality is available; no much larger clone lies one base away. The collaborating institutions used their own protocols to collect whole blood in K2EDTA tubes. For TCRbeta analysis, collaborators shipped samples as frozen whole blood, isolated PBMCs, or DNA extracted from either of those sample types. This entry is derived from a study of blood T cell repertoires in COVID-19 (dated by TCRdb to the early 2020s). For the wider study: Samples covering the acute and convalescent phases of COVID-19 were provided by collaborators in the United States, Italy and Spain. Where available, HLA class I and class II types were taken from metadata supplied by the sample provider and were not determined by assay-based typing. The repertoires were released in a freely available public database intended as a resource for research on the immune response to SARS-CoV-2. Samples came from the ongoing ImmuneRACE study (first 160 participants) plus 1,254 subjects from 6 global collaborators. The prospective study material was composed of cDNA or gDNA derived from T cells, B-cell-depleted T cells, or PBMCs. The dataset comprised deeply sampled blood TCRbeta repertoires from subjects exposed to, actively infected with, or recovered from COVID-19. Sample metadata almost always included a de-identified subject ID, COVID-19 status, age in years and sex. Points the paper makes about the study in general: How much clinical and demographic metadata was included differed by source and by participant, and the metadata was provided uncurated.

TCRbeta CDR3 regions were amplified from genomic DNA by means of the immunoSEQ Assay, a bias-controlled multiplex PCR. Under the source paper's analysis protocol: The number of nucleated cells in each sample was estimated from the amplification of reference gene primers within the assay. To quantify the absolute abundance of each unique TCRbeta CDR3 rearrangement, sequence reads were collapsed and filtered. For each sample, productive Simpson clonality was calculated by taking the square root of Simpson's diversity index across productive rearrangements. TCRdb holds this immuneACCESS table with in-frame rearrangements only. Some clones are missing; in checked studies, unresolved V genes explain under half, and the rest has no known cause. That table supplies the V and J calls and clone size; D and trimming were determined from the DNA. This sample has over 60,000 clones in its table, and about 90% of those were observed once. The top ten constitute approximately 6.3% of the sample.

Spanning cysteine to phenylalanine, the CDR3 consists of 16 amino acids. Just the 48-base CDR3 DNA is kept, in frame starting at base 1. Compared with germline, V lacks 5 bases and J lacks 6 bases; bases without a gene match: 12. CDR1 and CDR2, per the germline V gene (reference sequence), are SEHNR and FQNEAQ. The chain joins TRBV7-9 to TRBJ2-2, with 7 bases aligning to TRBD2. The source material was peripheral blood. The source of this sequence is a woman aged 80 or over with active COVID-19. The sequenced DNA: TGTGCCAGCAGCGTCCAAAGCGGGAATGGGCCCGGGGAGCTGTTTTTT. Its translation reads: CASSVQSGNGPGELFF.